This TCR beta chain was identified during a study of Ad26.COV2.S vaccination and SARS-CoV-2 variants. Study in general: Donor allocation was to the COV1001 Ad26.COV2.S trial arm.

CDR3 length: 14 residues. Trimming left V 5 bases short and J 5 bases short, with 15 bases between. Germline CDR1 reads SEHNR; CDR2 reads FQNEAQ (reference sequence). Treatment: roughly 20 received Ad26.COV2.S at low or high dose, single or two shots; 5 received placebo; per-sample allocation not given. Day 63 after the first injection of vaccine or placebo was the sampling time. Participants' vaccine, an Ad26 vector, delivered Wuhan-strain SARS-CoV-2 spike. Repertoires were generated with immunoSEQ multiplex PCR, while TCRdb's copy carries only in-frame clones and drops some. Here the sample spans 300,000 to 400,000 clones, around 87% being singletons.

The source is a person aged 18-65 years who received the Ad26.COV2.S COVID-19 vaccine or a placebo. Sample: peripheral blood, taken in a trial of Ad26.COV2.S vaccine versus placebo. This chain connects TRBV7-9 to TRBJ1-2, with a weak D call TRBD1 (5 bases). Here the CDR3 DNA reads TGTGCCAGCAGCCATGCGACAGACCCGTATGGCTACACCTTC. Translation: CASSHATDPYGYTF.